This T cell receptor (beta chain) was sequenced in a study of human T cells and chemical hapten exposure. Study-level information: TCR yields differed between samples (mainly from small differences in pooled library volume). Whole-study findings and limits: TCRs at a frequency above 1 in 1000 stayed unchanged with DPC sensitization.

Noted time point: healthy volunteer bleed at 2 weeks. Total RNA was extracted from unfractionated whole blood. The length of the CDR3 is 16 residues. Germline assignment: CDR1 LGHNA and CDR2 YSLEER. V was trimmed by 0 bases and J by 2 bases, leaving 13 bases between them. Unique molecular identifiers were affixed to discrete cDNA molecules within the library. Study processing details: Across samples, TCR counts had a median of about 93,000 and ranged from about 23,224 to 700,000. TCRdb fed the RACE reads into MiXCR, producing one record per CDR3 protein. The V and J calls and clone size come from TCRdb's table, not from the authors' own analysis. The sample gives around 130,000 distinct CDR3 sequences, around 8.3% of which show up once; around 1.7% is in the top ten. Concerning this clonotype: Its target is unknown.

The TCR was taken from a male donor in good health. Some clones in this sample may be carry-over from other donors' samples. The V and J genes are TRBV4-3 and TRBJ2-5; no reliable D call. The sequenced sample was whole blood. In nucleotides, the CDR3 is TGCGCCAGCAGCCAAGATCGATGGGGTTTACAAGAGACCCAGTACTTC. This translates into CASSQDRWGLQETQYF.